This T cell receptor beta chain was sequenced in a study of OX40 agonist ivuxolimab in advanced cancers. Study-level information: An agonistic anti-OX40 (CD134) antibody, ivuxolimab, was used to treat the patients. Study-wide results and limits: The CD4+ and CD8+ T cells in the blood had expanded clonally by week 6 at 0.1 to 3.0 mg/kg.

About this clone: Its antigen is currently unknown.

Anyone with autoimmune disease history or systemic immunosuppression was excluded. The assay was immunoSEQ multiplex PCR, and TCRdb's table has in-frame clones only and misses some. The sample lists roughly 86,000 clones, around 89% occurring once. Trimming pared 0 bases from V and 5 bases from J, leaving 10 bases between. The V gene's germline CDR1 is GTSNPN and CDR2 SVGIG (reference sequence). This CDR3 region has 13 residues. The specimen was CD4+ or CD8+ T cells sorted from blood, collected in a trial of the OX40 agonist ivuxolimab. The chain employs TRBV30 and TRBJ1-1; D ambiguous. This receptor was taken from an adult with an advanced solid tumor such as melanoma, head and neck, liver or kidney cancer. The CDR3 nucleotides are TGTGCCTGGAGTGTAGGTGGTCGGACTGAAGCTTTCTTT. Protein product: CAWSVGGRTEAFF.